The rows below give T cell receptor beta chains drawn from one sample of a study of molecular identifiers for immune sequencing clone quantification. In TCRdb, the PCR reads were re-called with MiXCR into one record per CDR3 protein. The data hold hundreds of thousands of distinct CDR3 sequences, with roughly 23% observed a single time. The specimen sequenced was naive CD8+ T cells from blood, with Jurkat cell RNA spiked in. These receptors were taken from a human donor in good health. Some libraries in this study had Jurkat cell RNA spiked in. Both conserved end residues are part of each CDR3. Fields, in order: CDR3 protein, CDR3 DNA, clone size, D gene, J gene, V gene. The D gene is left open where the match is weak. Clone size is not always given. Where it is, it says once, few, many or a class for expanded clones.

CSVEGHWTGGLGEQYF	TGCAGCGTTGAAGGGCACTGGACAGGGGGTTTAGGGGAGCAGTACTTC	many	TRBD1	TRBJ2-7	TRBV29-1
CASSPADRSNEQFF	TGTGCCAGCAGCCCCGCGGACAGGAGCAATGAGCAGTTCTTC	few	TRBD1	TRBJ2-1	TRBV11-2
CASSYSDEVAGSDTQYF	TGTGCCAGCAGTTACTCGGATGAGGTAGCGGGATCTGATACGCAGTATTTT	few	TRBD2	TRBJ2-3	TRBV6-2/TRBV6-3
CSAPRGGTGYEQYF	TGCAGTGCCCCCCGAGGGGGAACGGGCTACGAGCAGTACTTC	many	-	TRBJ2-7	TRBV20-1
CASGTSAVSPETQYF	TGTGCCAGCGGGACTAGCGCCGTGTCTCCCGAGACCCAGTACTTC	many	TRBD2	TRBJ2-5	TRBV2
CASSQDGTGVEKLFF	TGCGCCAGCAGCCAAGATGGGACAGGGGTTGAAAAACTGTTTTTT	many	TRBD1	TRBJ1-4	TRBV4-3
CATSDGQGAYEQFF	TGTGCCACCAGTGATGGACAGGGGGCCTATGAGCAGTTCTTC	few	TRBD1	TRBJ2-1	TRBV24-1
CASSFSGQGMNTVAFF	TGTGCCAGCAGCTTCTCTGGACAGGGCATGAACACTGTAGCTTTCTTT	-	TRBD1	TRBJ1-1	TRBV7-9
CASSLSHGAEGGQETQYF	TGTGCCAGCAGCTTAAGTCATGGGGCAGAGGGGGGGCAAGAGACCCAGTACTTC	few	-	TRBJ2-5	TRBV11-2
CSVEDPGMTADTQYF	TGCAGCGTTGAAGATCCCGGGATGACCGCAGATACGCAGTATTTT	many	-	TRBJ2-3	TRBV29-1
CASSLGYGGKNIQYF	TGTGCCAGCAGCTTGGGTTACGGAGGCAAAAACATTCAGTACTTC	many	-	TRBJ2-4	TRBV5-8
CASSYYVNTEAFF	TGTGCCAGCAGTTACTACGTGAACACTGAAGCTTTCTTT	many	-	TRBJ1-1	TRBV6-5
CSASPPGYNSYNEQFF	TGCAGTGCTAGCCCCCCGGGATACAACTCCTACAATGAGCAGTTCTTC	few	-	TRBJ2-1	TRBV20-1
CASSQGRSTNSPLHF	TGCGCCAGCAGCCAAGGACGGTCGACGAATTCACCCCTCCACTTT	-	-	TRBJ1-6	TRBV4-3
CASSLLATYEQYF	TGTGCCAGCAGCTTGCTAGCCACCTACGAGCAGTACTTC	-	-	TRBJ2-7	TRBV5-5
CASSFMGNNQPQHF	TGTGCCAGCAGTTTTATGGGAAACAATCAGCCCCAGCATTTT	many	-	TRBJ1-5	TRBV12-3/TRBV12-4
CASSLGTDLSKQYF	TGTGCCAGCAGCTTAGGGACAGATCTTAGCAAGCAGTATTTT	many	-	TRBJ2-3	TRBV7-6
CSARDQGRNYEQYF	TGCAGTGCTAGAGATCAAGGCCGCAATTACGAGCAGTACTTC	few	-	TRBJ2-7	TRBV20-1
CASSLSPSTEAFF	TGTGCCAGCAGCCTCTCCCCGAGCACTGAAGCTTTCTTT	many	-	TRBJ1-1	TRBV7-2
CASSLDHGSLESRLHF	TGTGCCAGCAGCTTAGACCATGGCAGTCTAGAGTCACGCCTCCACTTT	-	-	TRBJ1-6	TRBV7-2
CASSQDWSGGYTGELFF	TGCGCCAGCAGCCAAGATTGGTCCGGCGGATACACCGGGGAGCTGTTTTTT	-	-	TRBJ2-2	TRBV4-1
CASLGTGPPSSYEQYF	TGTGCCAGCTTAGGGACGGGCCCCCCGAGCTCCTACGAGCAGTACTTC	-	-	TRBJ2-7	TRBV2
CASTSWGLDHGYTF	TGTGCCAGCACCTCCTGGGGTTTGGACCATGGCTACACCTTC	few	-	TRBJ1-2	TRBV6-1
CASNGETGTEAFF	TGTGCCAGCAATGGGGAAACGGGCACTGAAGCTTTCTTT	many	-	TRBJ1-1	TRBV2
CARSRGLETEAFF	TGCGCCCGCAGCCGAGGACTCGAGACTGAAGCTTTCTTT	-	-	TRBJ1-1	TRBV4-1
CASSPLEGLKTQYF	TGTGCCAGCAGCCCCTTGGAGGGTTTGAAGACCCAGTACTTC	-	-	TRBJ2-5	TRBV6-2/TRBV6-3
CASGFDRGRKDEQYF	TGTGCCAGCGGTTTCGACAGGGGGAGAAAGGATGAGCAGTACTTC	-	TRBD1	TRBJ2-7	TRBV6-5
CATSADTGELFF	TGTGCCACCAGTGCAGACACCGGGGAGCTGTTTTTT	-	-	TRBJ2-2	TRBV24-1
CASSLSGDGFMNTEAFF	TGTGCCAGCAGTCTATCCGGGGACGGATTTATGAACACTGAAGCTTTCTTT	-	-	TRBJ1-1	TRBV28
CASRGINEKLFF	TGTGCCAGCCGCGGGATTAATGAAAAACTGTTTTTT	few	-	TRBJ1-4	TRBV11-2
CSARPWGLNTEAFF	TGCAGTGCTAGACCTTGGGGCCTGAACACTGAAGCTTTCTTT	few	-	TRBJ1-1	TRBV20-1
CASGLVGIADEAFF	TGTGCTAGTGGTTTGGTTGGGATCGCGGATGAAGCTTTCTTT	-	-	TRBJ1-1	TRBV12-5
CASSAGTGTEAFF	TGTGCCAGCAGTGCCGGGACAGGAACGGAAGCTTTCTTT	many	TRBD1	TRBJ1-1	TRBV27
CASSYTTGTHTYEQYF	TGTGCCAGCAGCTACACTACCGGGACACACACCTACGAGCAGTACTTC	-	-	TRBJ2-7	TRBV7-9